Here is one T cell receptor (beta chain) with its context. Antigen unknown. Every isolated RNA sample was fully reverse transcribed, so sequencing captured expressed TCRB transcripts. The table came from immunoSEQ multiplex PCR; TCRdb's copy has only in-frame clones and leaves some out. Here the sample spans hundreds of thousands of clones, about 29% being singletons. This record comes from a study of beta chain features in type 1 diabetes. Every donor provided one heparinised blood draw, which averaged around 120 mL. CD45RO/CCR7/CD25/CD127/CD95/CD27 separated CD4+ naive, central memory, regulatory and stem cell-like memory cells by sorting. General study findings and limits: Significant though moderate, a shortening of TCRB CDR3s appeared in all four CD4+ subsets of Type 1 diabetes patients. Type 1 diabetes patients had fewer VDJ junction insertions and more deletions.

V was pared by 1 base and J by 2 bases, with 1 base of the junction left unmatched. Germline lookup yields CDR1 MNHEY and CDR2 SMNVEV (reference sequence). CDR3 length: 15 residues. The sequencing input was naive CD4+ T cells from blood. The chain joins TRBV27 to TRBJ2-7; 11 nucleotides agree with TRBD2. The TCR sequence derives from a man between 18 and 35 years old in good health. The CDR3 here is CASSLFSGRAYEQYF. The CDR3 DNA reads as TGTGCCAGCAGTTTATTTAGCGGGAGGGCCTACGAGCAGTACTTC.